The rows below give T cell receptor beta chains drawn from one sample of a study of T cell responses to AZD1222 COVID-19 vaccine. Using immunoSEQ multiplex PCR, the repertoire was profiled, and TCRdb retains in-frame clones only, with some absent. The sample lists 120,000 to 150,000 clones, approximately 86% seen once, with about 5.4% in the top ten. Sequences were derived from peripheral blood, sampled 28 days after the second dose of the MenACWY control vaccine. The receptors originated from an adult who received the MenACWY meningococcal vaccine as a control. The CDR3 runs from the conserved cysteine through the conserved F or W. A D gene is named only where the DNA matches it firmly. Some rows mark clone size as missing; the rest say once, few, many or name a class of expanded clone.

CDR3aa	CDR3nt	v_gene	d_gene	len	j_gene	abundance
CASSLLVAEGNQPQHF	TGTGCCAGCAGTCTCCTGGTGGCAGAAGGGAATCAGCCCCAGCATTTT	TRBV6-6	NA	16	TRBJ1-5	NA
CASSLTRQGPEAFF	TGTGCCAGCAGCTTGACGCGACAGGGCCCTGAAGCTTTCTTT	TRBV7-2	TRBD1	14	TRBJ1-1	NA
CSVSDRFYGYTF	TGCAGCGTCAGCGACAGGTTCTATGGCTACACCTTC	TRBV29-1	NA	12	TRBJ1-2	NA
CASSIVGEGSNQPQHF	TGTGCCAGTAGTATAGTCGGGGAGGGATCCAATCAGCCCCAGCATTTT	TRBV19	NA	16	TRBJ1-5	NA
CASSSPALGNYGYTF	TGTGCCAGCAGTTCTCCGGCTTTAGGGAACTATGGCTACACCTTC	TRBV27	NA	15	TRBJ1-2	NA
CASSQVALAGVGELFF	TGTGCCAGCAGCCAGGTGGCCCTAGCGGGAGTTGGGGAGCTGTTTTTT	TRBV9	TRBD2	16	TRBJ2-2	once
CASSAGTGGFGGYTF	TGTGCCAGCAGTGCTGGGACAGGGGGCTTTGGTGGCTACACCTTC	TRBV9	TRBD1	15	TRBJ1-2	NA
CAVSKRTAQPQHF	TGTGCCGTATCCAAGCGGACTGCTCAGCCCCAGCATTTT	TRBV2	NA	13	TRBJ1-5	NA
CASSQGQGQRTEAFF	TGTGCCAGCTCACAGGGACAGGGTCAGAGGACTGAAGCTTTCTTT	TRBV18	TRBD1	15	TRBJ1-1	NA
CASSFSSYGYTF	TGCGCCAGCAGCTTTTCAAGCTATGGCTACACCTTC	TRBV5-1	NA	12	TRBJ1-2	NA
CASSTGISYEQYF	TGTGCCAGCAGCACAGGGATTTCCTACGAGCAGTACTTC	TRBV6-2/TRBV6-3	NA	13	TRBJ2-7	few
CASSGDRRDGYTF	TGCGCCAGCAGCGGGGACAGGAGAGATGGCTACACCTTC	TRBV5-1	TRBD1	13	TRBJ1-2	NA
CASSLGQGAPGYTF	TGTGCCAGCAGCTTGGGACAGGGGGCGCCTGGCTACACCTTC	TRBV7-2	TRBD1	14	TRBJ1-2	NA
CASSDFGTAYNSPLHF	TGTGCCAGCAGTGACTTCGGGACAGCCTATAATTCACCCCTCCACTTT	TRBV6-1	TRBD1	16	TRBJ1-6	NA
CATSRGQETYEQYF	TGTGCCACCAGCAGAGGGCAGGAGACATACGAGCAGTACTTC	TRBV15	NA	14	TRBJ2-7	NA
CATSDSGQGVYEQFF	TGTGCCACCAGTGATTCAGGACAGGGGGTCTATGAGCAGTTCTTC	TRBV24-1	TRBD1	15	TRBJ2-1	NA
CAATQGQGFNQPQHF	TGTGCGGCGACTCAGGGACAGGGATTCAATCAGCCCCAGCATTTT	TRBV19	TRBD1	15	TRBJ1-5	NA
CASSLSRRGGTEAFF	TGTGCCAGCAGTTTATCGAGACGGGGAGGGACTGAAGCTTTCTTT	TRBV27	NA	15	TRBJ1-1	NA
CASSPLVHGYTF	TGTGCCAGCTCCCCTTTGGTGCATGGCTACACCTTC	TRBV18	NA	12	TRBJ1-2	NA
CASSIRTGWHTDTQYF	TGTGCCAGCAGTATTAGGACAGGGTGGCACACAGATACGCAGTATTTT	TRBV27	TRBD1	16	TRBJ2-3	NA
CASSYSTGDGEKLFF	TGTGCCAGCAGTTACTCTACAGGGGACGGTGAAAAACTGTTTTTT	TRBV6-2/TRBV6-3	TRBD1	15	TRBJ1-4	once
CSASVPPQPGTRGDGELFF	TGCAGTGCTAGTGTACCCCCCCAACCCGGGACAAGGGGGGACGGGGAGCTGTTTTTT	TRBV20-1	NA	19	TRBJ2-2	NA
CASSLGGINSPLHF	TGTGCCAGCAGTTTAGGGGGGATCAATTCACCCCTCCACTTT	TRBV28	NA	14	TRBJ1-6	NA
CAISPGQRYQETQYF	TGTGCCATCAGTCCCGGACAGCGGTACCAAGAGACCCAGTACTTC	TRBV10-3	NA	15	TRBJ2-5	NA
CASSYKKEGAGEQFF	TGTGCCAGCAGTTATAAGAAGGAGGGGGCAGGTGAGCAGTTCTTC	TRBV6-5	NA	15	TRBJ2-1	NA
CASSLGDRGGYTF	TGTGCCAGCAGTTTGGGGGACAGGGGTGGCTACACCTTC	TRBV28	TRBD1	13	TRBJ1-2	NA
CASSYGQNYGYTF	TGTGCCAGCAGCTATGGACAGAACTATGGCTACACCTTC	TRBV6-5	NA	13	TRBJ1-2	NA
CASSLLSGAGNTIYF	TGTGCCAGCAGCTTACTTTCGGGGGCTGGAAACACCATATATTTT	TRBV7-9	NA	15	TRBJ1-3	NA
CASSRTRRPLEQYF	TGCGCCAGCAGCCGGACACGGAGGCCTCTCGAGCAGTACTTC	TRBV4-3	NA	14	TRBJ2-7	NA
CASSPVGLGDYGYTF	TGTGCCAGCAGTCCGGTGGGTCTTGGGGACTATGGCTACACCTTC	TRBV6-5	NA	15	TRBJ1-2	NA
CASSLESGSYEQFF	TGTGCCAGCAGCTTAGAGAGCGGGAGTTATGAGCAGTTCTTC	TRBV11-3	TRBD2	14	TRBJ2-1	NA
CAFREGNTGELFF	TGTGCCTTCAGGGAGGGGAACACCGGGGAGCTGTTTTTT	TRBV12-3/TRBV12-4	TRBD2	13	TRBJ2-2	NA
CASTGQGRSHYEQYF	TGTGCCAGCACTGGACAGGGGCGGTCCCACTACGAGCAGTACTTC	TRBV28	TRBD1	15	TRBJ2-7	NA
CASRVMGQGLGYGYTF	TGTGCCAGTAGGGTGATGGGACAGGGCCTTGGCTATGGCTACACCTTC	TRBV19	TRBD1	16	TRBJ1-2	NA
CASSFSGTASYNEQFF	TGTGCCAGCAGCTTTTCCGGGACAGCCTCCTACAATGAGCAGTTCTTC	TRBV7-2	TRBD1	16	TRBJ2-1	once
CSVEYSGRSYF	TGCAGCGTTGAATATAGCGGGAGGAGTTACTTC	TRBV29-1	TRBD2	11	TRBJ2-5	NA
CSADLGNTIYF	TGCAGTGCAGACTTGGGAAACACCATATATTTT	TRBV20-1	NA	11	TRBJ1-3	NA
CASSDFRVEGAQHF	TGTGCCAGCAGTGACTTCCGGGTGGAGGGAGCCCAGCATTTT	TRBV2	NA	14	TRBJ1-5	NA
CASSQDPRKNTEAFF	TGTGCCAGCAGCCAAGATCCCAGGAAGAACACTGAAGCTTTCTTT	TRBV3-1/TRBV3-2	NA	15	TRBJ1-1	NA
CASSAGQRTLLYGYTF	TGTGCCAGCAGTGCGGGACAGCGAACCCTCCTCTATGGCTACACCTTC	TRBV6-1	TRBD1	16	TRBJ1-2	once
CASSRSGGSVNTEAFF	TGTGCCAGTAGCCGGTCAGGGGGTTCCGTGAACACTGAAGCTTTCTTT	TRBV19	TRBD1	16	TRBJ1-1	NA
CASTPAGDQPQHF	TGTGCCAGTACCCCGGCGGGGGATCAGCCCCAGCATTTT	TRBV19	NA	13	TRBJ1-5	NA
CASSVRGNTGELFF	TGTGCCAGCAGCGTACGAGGGAACACCGGGGAGCTGTTTTTT	TRBV9	NA	14	TRBJ2-2	NA
CASSWDTDTDTQYF	TGCGCCAGCAGCTGGGACACCGACACAGATACGCAGTATTTT	TRBV5-1	NA	14	TRBJ2-3	NA
CASSFGTGQETQYF	TGTGCCAGCAGTTTCGGGACAGGGCAAGAGACCCAGTACTTC	TRBV6-6	TRBD1	14	TRBJ2-5	NA
CASSLFSGGAGGTGELFF	TGTGCCAGCAGCTTATTCTCCGGGGGAGCGGGAGGGACCGGGGAGCTGTTTTTT	TRBV7-9	TRBD2	18	TRBJ2-2	NA
CASRGPQGINEQFF	TGCGCCAGCAGGGGCCCCCAGGGTATCAACGAGCAGTTCTTC	TRBV10-2	NA	14	TRBJ2-1	NA
CASSSRAENSPLHF	TGTGCCAGCAGCTCGCGGGCCGAGAATTCACCCCTCCACTTT	TRBV11-3	NA	14	TRBJ1-6	NA
CASRPLAGGPKRNEQFF	TGTGCCAGCAGACCGCTAGCGGGAGGGCCGAAAAGGAATGAGCAGTTCTTC	TRBV28	TRBD2	17	TRBJ2-1	NA
CASSSQNQPQHF	TGTGCCAGCAGCTCCCAGAATCAGCCCCAGCATTTT	TRBV7-3	NA	12	TRBJ1-5	NA